One and the same sample provided the 14 T cell receptor beta chains below, sequenced in a study of response to subunit inactivated influenza vaccine. TCRdb independently ran MiXCR on the RT-PCR reads; one entry per CDR3 protein. Of 500,000 to 600,000 distinct CDR3 sequences listed, less than 15% are singletons. The sample was PBMCs from blood, taken roughly 12 days after vaccination. The receptors were gathered from a man in his fifties who received an inactivated influenza vaccine.

The sample holds a few counts of this clonotype. The rearrangement uses TRBV7-9 and TRBJ2-5; D is possibly TRBD1 or TRBD2 (6 bases each). Germline V gene sequence: CDR1 SEHNR, CDR2 FQNEAQ (reference sequence). The CDR3 totals 16 residues. The V end was cut by 5 bases, the J end by 2 bases, with 18 bases between. The CDR3: CASSPHPRGRQETQYF. CDR3 coding DNA: TGTGCCAGCAGCCCACACCCCCGGGGGCGGCAAGAGACCCAGTACTTC.

The rearrangement links TRBV11-2 to TRBJ2-1; D may be TRBD1 or TRBD2 (6 bases each). The CDR3 runs 16 residues. Germline V lookup: CDR1 SGHAT, CDR2 FQNNGV. The V end lost 6 bases, the J end lost 8 bases, and 23 bases lay between the germline ends. CDR3 protein: CASRKFMGGPTHEQFF. The CDR3 DNA reads as TGTGCCAGCAGGAAATTCATGGGGGGCCCCACTCATGAGCAGTTCTTC.

The CDR3 here is CASSVGAEHHYNEQFF. The CDR3 DNA reads as TGTGCCAGCAGCGTAGGAGCGGAGCACCACTACAATGAGCAGTTCTTC. The chain links TRBV9 to TRBJ2-1; D possibly corresponds to TRBD2 (5 bases). CDR1 is SGDLS, CDR2 YYNGEE, per germline. V dropped 0 bases and J dropped 3 bases, with 13 bases sitting between them. The CDR3 runs 16 residues.

The chain uses TRBV5-1 and TRBJ2-1; D call uncertain. The germline gives CDR1 SGHRS, CDR2 YFSETQ. CDR3 length: 14 amino acids. Deletions cut 2 bases from V and 4 bases from J, with 10 bases between. CDR3 DNA sequence: TGCGCCAGCAGCTTTTCCGGGTTTTACAATGAGCAGTTCTTC. This encodes CASSFSGFYNEQFF.

This clonotype was counted between two and nine times. The chain has TRBV20-1 and TRBJ2-3; 8 positions match TRBD2. With V trimmed by 2 bases and J by 2 bases, 9 bases remained unmatched. Germline V gene data show CDR1 as DFQATT and CDR2 as SNEGSKA (reference sequence). This CDR3 spans 16 amino acids. In DNA, the CDR3 is TGCAGTGCTAGATTTAGCGGGACCCGGTTCACAGATACGCAGTATTTT. It is translated as CSARFSGTRFTDTQYF.

This clonotype has more than one count but fewer than ten. The chain carries TRBV7-9 and TRBJ1-1; unclear D gene. The CDR3 consists of 14 residues. Germline V gene sequence: CDR1 SEHNR, CDR2 FQNEAQ (reference sequence). V lost 7 bases, J lost 1 base, and 13 bases lay in between. The CDR3 DNA sequence: TGTGCCAGCAACTCGCTATTTAGGAACACTGAAGCTTTCTTT. Residues: CASNSLFRNTEAFF.

This clonotype was observed a few times. The chain's CDR3 is CASSQDRVLFKGREQFF. The CDR3 DNA reads as TGTGCCAGCAGCCAAGACAGGGTATTGTTTAAGGGGAGGGAGCAGTTCTTC. The gene calls are TRBV3-1 and TRBJ2-1; possible D gene TRBD2, 6 bases. V lost 0 bases and J 10 bases, leaving 22 bases between the germline ends. The CDR3 totals 17 residues. Germline CDR1 and CDR2: LGHDT and YNNKEL (reference sequence).

This clonotype was observed a few times. This chain connects TRBV20-1 to TRBJ2-1, with 9 positions matching TRBD2. The CDR3 is made up of 15 amino acids. The ends lost 1 base at V and 0 bases at J; junction bases unmatched: 1. The germline CDR1 and CDR2 sequences are DFQATT and SNEGSKA (reference sequence). CDR3 DNA: TGCAGTGCTAGAGTACTAGCGGGCTCCTACAATGAGCAGTTCTTC. Its translation is CSARVLAGSYNEQFF.

This clonotype has just a few counts. The CDR3 bases are TGTGCCAGCAGCAAGGCAGGGATCTACGAGCAGTACTTC. This gives the protein CASSKAGIYEQYF. This chain links TRBV7-2 with TRBJ2-7; D is possibly TRBD1 (5 bases). The CDR3 totals 13 residues. Trimming stripped 5 bases from V and 3 bases from J, with 11 bases between. Germline V lookup: CDR1 SGHTA, CDR2 FQGNSA.

V usage is TRBV5-1 and J usage is TRBJ2-1, with 12 bases matching TRBD2. The V gene's germline CDR1 is SGHRS and CDR2 YFSETQ. J was trimmed by 10 bases and V by 0 bases; bases with no gene match: 5. The CDR3 has 15 amino acids. The DNA of the CDR3 is TGCGCCAGCAGCTTGGCCTCTAGCGGGGGGGCGGAGCAGTTCTTC. Protein product: CASSLASSGGAEQFF.

Here the CDR3 DNA reads TGTGCCAGCTCATCAATTCCGGGACAGGGATTTGATACGCAGTATTTT. This encodes CASSSIPGQGFDTQYF. The genes are TRBV18 and TRBJ2-3; 9 bases map to TRBD1. Germline values: CDR1 KGHSH, CDR2 LQKENI. With V trimmed by 5 bases and J by 6 bases, 12 bases remained unmatched. CDR3 length equals 16 residues.

The chain carries TRBV5-1 and TRBJ2-7; maybe TRBD1 (6 bases). This CDR3 has 15 amino acids. Germline V lookup: CDR1 SGHRS, CDR2 YFSETQ. V lost 1 base and J lost 2, with 13 bases in between. The CDR3 is CASSLINRATYEQYF. In DNA form, the CDR3 reads TGCGCCAGCAGCTTGATTAACAGGGCAACCTACGAGCAGTACTTC.

The gene calls are TRBV5-1 and TRBJ1-4; weak D call: TRBD1 (5 bases). The V and J ends lost 5 bases and 8 bases respectively, with 16 bases between them. Germline V gives CDR1 SGHRS, CDR2 YFSETQ. The CDR3 is 14 residues long. CDR3 DNA sequence: TGCGCCAGCAGACGGTCCGATGGGGCAGAAAAACTGTTTTTT. This translates into CASRRSDGAEKLFF.

Only a few counts were recorded for this clonotype. The chain joins TRBV18 to TRBJ1-2; 7 nucleotides match TRBD1. Losses at the gene ends were 3 bases for V and 7 bases for J; bases not matched to a gene: 5. The CDR3 covers 13 residues. The germline CDR1 and CDR2 sequences are KGHSH and LQKENI. The CDR3 protein is CASSPGQAAGYTF. CDR3 in DNA: TGTGCCAGCTCACCTGGACAGGCTGCTGGCTACACCTTC.